A selection of T cell receptor beta chains follows, all from one sample in a study of cytomegalovirus exposure and HLA in healthy donors. Assay used: immunoSEQ multiplex PCR; TCRdb lists only in-frame clones, some missing. The table has around 20,000 clones, 75% seen once. Sequenced input: PBMCs. All receptors come from a man between 18 and 29 years old in good health and CMV-seronegative. Both conserved end residues are part of each CDR3. A D gene is named only where the DNA matches it firmly. Clone size is stated in some rows and not others, as once, few, many or a class when expanded.

j_gene | abundance | d_gene | v_gene | len | CDR3nt | CDR3aa
TRBJ1-1 | . | . | TRBV29-1 | 14 | TGCAGCGTTGAAGGACCGCAGGGGTACACTGAAGCTTTCTTT | CSVEGPQGYTEAFF
TRBJ1-5 | few | TRBD1 | TRBV6-6 | 16 | TGTGCCAGCGGCGAAACAGGGGGCGCTGGCAATCAGCCCCAGCATTTT | CASGETGGAGNQPQHF
TRBJ1-6 | . | . | TRBV12-5 | 15 | TGTGCTAGTGGTTTGGACACAGGGAATAATTCACCCCTCCACTTT | CASGLDTGNNSPLHF
TRBJ1-2 | . | . | TRBV9 | 16 | TGTGCCAGCAGCGCCACCACATCAACAGCTAACTATGGCTACACCTTC | CASSATTSTANYGYTF
TRBJ1-5 | . | . | TRBV10-2 | 14 | TGCGCCAGCAGTGAGTCCGGAGGGCGCCAGCCCCAGCATTTT | CASSESGGRQPQHF
TRBJ2-5 | . | . | TRBV13 | 14 | TGTGCCAGCAGCTTATGGCAGGGCCAAGAGACCCAGTACTTC | CASSLWQGQETQYF
TRBJ2-5 | few | TRBD1 | TRBV10-2 | 13 | TGCGCCAGCAGCTCTAGGGGGCCGGAGACCCAGTACTTC | CASSSRGPETQYF
TRBJ2-7 | . | TRBD2 | TRBV11-2 | 14 | TGTGCCAGCAGCTTCGGACTAGATCGCTACGAGCAGTACTTC | CASSFGLDRYEQYF
TRBJ2-7 | . | TRBD2 | TRBV15 | 14 | TGTGCCACCAGCAGAGATAGCGGGGCAAACGAGCAGTACTTC | CATSRDSGANEQYF
TRBJ1-1 | . | . | TRBV9 | 14 | TGTGCCAGCAGCCCGACTTACGGGAACACTGAAGCTTTCTTT | CASSPTYGNTEAFF
TRBJ1-2 | . | . | TRBV5-4 | 16 | TGTGCCAGCAGCGAATGGAGGGCAGCTTTTGTGGGTGGCTACACCTTC | CASSEWRAAFVGGYTF
TRBJ2-5 | . | TRBD2 | TRBV30 | 13 | TGTGCCTGGAGCGGACTAGCGGGTGAGACCCAGTACTTC | CAWSGLAGETQYF
TRBJ2-5 | . | TRBD2 | TRBV2 | 16 | TGTGCCAGCAGATATACTAGCGGGAGGATCCAAGAGACCCAGTACTTC | CASRYTSGRIQETQYF
TRBJ2-7 | . | TRBD1 | TRBV30 | 13 | TGTGCCTGGAGTTGGACAGGGGGTGGGCGGCAGTACTTC | CAWSWTGGGRQYF
TRBJ1-1 | . | . | TRBV29-1 | 11 | TGCAGCGCCCGGGGGGCAACTGAAGCTTTCTTT | CSARGATEAFF
TRBJ1-5 | . | . | TRBV30 | 14 | TGTGCCTGGAGTGGCGGACAGTTTAATCAGCCCCAGCATTTT | CAWSGGQFNQPQHF
TRBJ2-5 | . | TRBD1 | TRBV2 | 14 | TGTGCCAGCACCGCTGGACAGGCCCAAGAGACCCAGTACTTC | CASTAGQAQETQYF
TRBJ2-7 | . | TRBD2 | TRBV25-1 | 14 | TGTGCCAGCAGTGAAAGCGGGAGCTCCTACGAGCAGTACTTC | CASSESGSSYEQYF
TRBJ1-2 | few | TRBD1 | TRBV6-1 | 15 | TGTGCCAGCACTCTCACACGGACAGGGAGAGATGGCTACACCTTC | CASTLTRTGRDGYTF
TRBJ2-7 | once | . | TRBV7-9 | 14 | TGTGCCAGCAGCTTTGGCGGGACCTCATACGAGCAGTACTTC | CASSFGGTSYEQYF
TRBJ2-7 | . | . | TRBV29-1 | 17 | TGCAGCGTTGGGAGTAGCGTTATCGGGAGCATCAATTTTGAACAGTACTTC | CSVGSSVIGSINFEQYF
TRBJ1-5 | few | . | TRBV6-5 | 14 | TGTGCCAGCAGTCCCAGTTATAGCAATCAGCCCCAGCATTTT | CASSPSYSNQPQHF
TRBJ2-1 | . | TRBD1 | TRBV6-5 | 15 | TGTGCCAGCAGTTACTCAGTGACAGGGTACAATGAGCAGTTCTTC | CASSYSVTGYNEQFF
TRBJ2-7 | . | TRBD2 | TRBV27 | 15 | TGTGCCAGCAGTTGGGCTAGCGGGAGCTCCTACGAGCAGTACTTC | CASSWASGSSYEQYF
TRBJ2-4 | few | TRBD1 | TRBV19 | 11 | TGTGCCTCAAGACAGGGCAACATTCAGTACTTC | CASRQGNIQYF
TRBJ2-2 | . | . | TRBV30 | 13 | TGTGCCTCGAGTGCTCTAGCTACCGGGGAGCTGTTTTTT | CASSALATGELFF
TRBJ1-1 | . | TRBD1 | TRBV29-1 | 14 | TGCAGCGTCACCCTCACGACAGGGAGCACTGAAGCTTTCTTT | CSVTLTTGSTEAFF
TRBJ1-1 | . | TRBD1 | TRBV19 | 14 | TGTGCCAGTAGTTGGACAGGCGCGAACACTGAAGCTTTCTTT | CASSWTGANTEAFF
TRBJ1-6 | . | . | TRBV7-6 | 15 | TGTGCCAGCAGCCCCTCACAGGGTTCGGGGTCACCCCTCCACTTT | CASSPSQGSGSPLHF
TRBJ1-1 | . | . | TRBV25-1 | 12 | TGTGCCAGCAGTGCCACGTCACGGGGAGCTTTCTTT | CASSATSRGAFF
TRBJ1-2 | few | TRBD1 | TRBV6-5 | 15 | TGTGCCAGCAGTCCCGGACAGGGGGCTTACTATGGCTACACCTTC | CASSPGQGAYYGYTF
TRBJ2-1 | . | TRBD2 | TRBV29-1 | 14 | TGCAGCGCTGGGAGCGGGGGGTCCTACAATGAGCAGTTCTTC | CSAGSGGSYNEQFF
TRBJ1-1 | . | TRBD1 | TRBV29-1 | 13 | TGCAGCGTTGGGGTTGCAGGGGGCACTGAAGCTTTCTTT | CSVGVAGGTEAFF
TRBJ2-1 | . | . | TRBV19 | 13 | TGTGCCAGGGGGGCAGGAGATTTCGATGAGCAGTTCTTC | CARGAGDFDEQFF
TRBJ2-1 | . | TRBD1 | TRBV4-1 | 15 | TGCGCCAGCAGCCAAGTGAGACAGGGGTGGGGTGAGCAGTTCTTC | CASSQVRQGWGEQFF
TRBJ1-2 | . | . | TRBV5-1 | 14 | TGCGCCAGCAGCTTGGATCGGGGGATCTATGGCTACACCTTC | CASSLDRGIYGYTF
TRBJ1-2 | few | . | TRBV30 | 12 | TGTGCCTGGAGTATAGAAGTCGGGGGCTACACCTTC | CAWSIEVGGYTF
TRBJ2-2 | . | TRBD1 | TRBV6-5 | 14 | TGTGCCAGCAGGGGACAGGCTGACACCGGGGAGCTGTTTTTT | CASRGQADTGELFF
TRBJ1-4 | . | TRBD1 | TRBV10-3 | 16 | TGTGCCATCAGGCCGGGACAGGGTCTTAGTAATGAAAAACTGTTTTTT | CAIRPGQGLSNEKLFF
TRBJ2-7 | few | TRBD2 | TRBV6-5 | 12 | TGTGCCAGCAGTTTCTGGGGAGGGGAGCAGTACTTC | CASSFWGGEQYF
TRBJ2-1 | large | . | TRBV4-2 | 14 | TGTGCCAGCAGCCAAGGACAGGATTACAATGAGCAGTTCTTC | CASSQGQDYNEQFF
TRBJ2-7 | . | . | TRBV6-6 | 13 | TGTGCCAGCGGGGGCTACTCGTCTTACGAGCAGTACTTC | CASGGYSSYEQYF
TRBJ2-1 | . | . | TRBV9 | 15 | TGTGCCAGCAGCGTTACTGTAAGTCTAGCTGACGAGCAGTTCTTC | CASSVTVSLADEQFF
TRBJ1-6 | . | . | TRBV5-4 | 17 | TGTGCCAGCAGCGACCGGGACACCCTCTGGGATAATTCACCCCTCCACTTT | CASSDRDTLWDNSPLHF
TRBJ1-5 | . | . | TRBV6-6 | 14 | TGTGCCAGCAGCTTACCGGGGGGCGAGCAGCCCCAGCATTTT | CASSLPGGEQPQHF
TRBJ1-1 | . | . | TRBV29-1 | 13 | TGCAGCGCAAGACAGGACCTGAACACTGAAGCTTTCTTT | CSARQDLNTEAFF
TRBJ1-4 | few | . | TRBV2 | 13 | TGTGCCTCGCTGGGGGGTTCTAATGAAAAACTGTTTTTT | CASLGGSNEKLFF
TRBJ2-1 | few | TRBD2 | TRBV10-1 | 16 | TGCGCCAGCAGGGGGGTTCGAGCGGGAGGGTACAATGAGCAGTTCTTC | CASRGVRAGGYNEQFF
TRBJ2-7 | . | TRBD1 | TRBV30 | 15 | TGTGCCTGGACCCGATTGGGACAGGATGGGAACGAGCAGTACTTC | CAWTRLGQDGNEQYF
TRBJ2-3 | . | TRBD2 | TRBV29-1 | 14 | TGCAGCGTTGTCGGTAGACTAGCAGTAGATACGCAGTATTTT | CSVVGRLAVDTQYF
TRBJ2-1 | few | . | TRBV6-6 | 14 | TGTGCCAGCAAACGACAGACCAAGGACGATGAGCAGTTCTTC | CASKRQTKDDEQFF
TRBJ2-2 | . | . | TRBV6-5 | 14 | TGTGCCAGCAAGGGGGTTGCATTCACCGGGGAGCTGTTTTTT | CASKGVAFTGELFF
TRBJ2-7 | . | . | TRBV5-4 | 11 | TGTGCCAGCAGCTCGTCCTACGAGCAGTACTTC | CASSSSYEQYF
TRBJ1-2 | . | TRBD1 | TRBV6-1 | 14 | TGTGCCAGCAGAGGGATTGGGACAGGGGTCGGCTACACCTTC | CASRGIGTGVGYTF
TRBJ2-1 | few | TRBD2 | TRBV6-1 | 13 | TGTGCCAGCGGAGGACTAGCGGGGGGGCGGGCGTTCTTC | CASGGLAGGRAFF
TRBJ2-5 | few | . | TRBV6-1 | 14 | TGTGCCAGCAGTGACTACAGGGTTCTGGAGACCCAGTACTTC | CASSDYRVLETQYF